This T cell receptor (beta chain) comes out of a study of cytotoxic CD8 clonotypes in ibrutinib-treated CLL. At the level of the study: Responses: about 25 partial, 2 complete; after median roughly 5.5 years, roughly 15 stayed remitted, some twelve progressed. The study's findings and limits: Sampling schedules were unmatched across sustained-remission and progressing patients. T-cell clonality at baseline went above that of age-matched healthy donors and rose and fell with circulating CD8+ T-cell counts. Treatment left the uncommon public clonotypes either contracted or stable in frequency.

V gave up 1 base and J gave up 7 bases; unmatched junction bases: 5. The CDR3 totals 15 residues. Germline lookup yields CDR1 LGHNT and CDR2 FRNRAP. This clone was recorded a few times. Its matching antigen is unknown. Generated by immunoSEQ multiplex PCR, the TCRdb table keeps only in-frame clones and is missing some. The sample lists hundreds of thousands of clones, less than 75% occurring once. The sequence came from a human donor with chronic lymphocytic leukemia. The specimen comprised PBMCs, sampled after 24 months of ibrutinib treatment. The V gene is TRBV12-5, the J gene TRBJ2-1, with 9 bases identical to TRBD1. The CDR3: CASGLGLDRGNEQFF. The CDR3 nucleotides are TGTGCTAGTGGTTTGGGTTTGGACAGGGGTAATGAGCAGTTCTTC. Filled out from reference TRBV12-5 and TRBJ2-1, the complete variable domain reads DARVTQTPRHKVTEMGQEVTMRCQPILGHNTVFWYRQTMMQGLELLAYFRNRAPLDDSGMPKDRFSAEMPDATLATLKIQPSEPRDSAVYFCASGLGLDRGNEQFFGPGTRLTVL.